This T cell receptor beta chain was obtained from a study of shared clonotypes between healthy human individuals. Overall study context: With ages of 18 to 49, the donors were a couple of women and three men.

Positive CCR7 selection of CD45RO-negative cells yielded the naive CD8 cells, and terminally differentiated effector memory CD45RA+ cells were excluded. The CDR3 loop spans 15 amino acids. Unmatched junction bases numbered 8, after V lost 3 bases and J lost 6 bases. The germline V gene has CDR1 MGHRA and CDR2 YSYEKL. Samples underwent the assay at deep level. Each subset's genomic DNA was split evenly across several immunoSEQ plates. The data were produced by immunoSEQ multiplex PCR, yet TCRdb's version contains in-frame clones alone and is incomplete. This table holds about 820,000 clones, approximately 92% found once.

The chain combines TRBV4-1 with TRBJ2-7, with TRBD2 matching 10 bases. The origin of this receptor is a man between 25 and 39 years old in good health. Sequenced sample: naive CD8+ T cells sorted from blood. The chain's CDR3 is CASSHDRLAGSEQYF. CDR3 sequence (DNA): TGCGCCAGCAGCCATGACCGACTAGCGGGTAGCGAGCAGTACTTC.